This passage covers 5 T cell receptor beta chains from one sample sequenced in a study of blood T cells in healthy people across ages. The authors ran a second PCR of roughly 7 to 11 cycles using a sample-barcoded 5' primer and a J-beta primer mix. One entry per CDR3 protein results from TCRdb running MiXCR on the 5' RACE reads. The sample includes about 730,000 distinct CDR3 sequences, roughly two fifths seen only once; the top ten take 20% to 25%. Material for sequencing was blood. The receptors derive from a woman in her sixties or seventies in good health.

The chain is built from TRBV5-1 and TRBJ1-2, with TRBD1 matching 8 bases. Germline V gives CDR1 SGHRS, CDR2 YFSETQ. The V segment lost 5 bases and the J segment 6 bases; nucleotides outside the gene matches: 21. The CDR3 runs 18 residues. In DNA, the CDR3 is TGCGCCAGCAGGCGTGACAGGGGAGGAACTCTGCGAATTAATGGCTACACCTTC. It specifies CASRRDRGGTLRINGYTF.

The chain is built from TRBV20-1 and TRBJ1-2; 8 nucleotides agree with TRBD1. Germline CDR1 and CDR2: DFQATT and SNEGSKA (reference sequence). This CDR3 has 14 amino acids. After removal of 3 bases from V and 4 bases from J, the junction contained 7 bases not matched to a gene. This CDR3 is CSASSGGRAYGYTF. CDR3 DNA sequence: TGCAGTGCTAGCTCAGGGGGCCGGGCCTATGGCTACACCTTC.

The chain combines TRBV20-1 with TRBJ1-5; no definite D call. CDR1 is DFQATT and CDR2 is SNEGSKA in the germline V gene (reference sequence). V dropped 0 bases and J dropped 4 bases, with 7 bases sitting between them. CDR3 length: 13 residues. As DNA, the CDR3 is TGCAGTGCTAGAGAGGAGGGTAATCAGCCCCAGCATTTT. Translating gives CSAREEGNQPQHF.

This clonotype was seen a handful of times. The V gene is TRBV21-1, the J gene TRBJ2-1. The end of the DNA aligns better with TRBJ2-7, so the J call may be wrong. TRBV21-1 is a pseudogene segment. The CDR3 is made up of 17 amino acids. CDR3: CASSNTERQTSYNEQYF. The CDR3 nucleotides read TGTGCCAGCAGCAATACGGAGAGACAGACCTCCTACAATGAGCAGTACTTC.

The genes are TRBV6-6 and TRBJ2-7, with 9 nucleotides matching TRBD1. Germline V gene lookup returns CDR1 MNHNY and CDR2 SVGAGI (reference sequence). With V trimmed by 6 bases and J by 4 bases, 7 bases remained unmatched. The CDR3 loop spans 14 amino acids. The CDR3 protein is CASRPGQGLYEQYF. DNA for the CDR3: TGTGCCAGCAGACCGGGACAGGGTCTGTACGAGCAGTACTTC.